A selection of T cell receptor beta chains follows, all from one sample in a study of blood T cell repertoires in COVID-19. The data were produced by immunoSEQ multiplex PCR, yet TCRdb's version contains in-frame clones alone and is incomplete. The sample records about 61,000 clones, 91% being singletons. The sample comprised peripheral blood. All receptors derive from a human donor in a cohort sampled during active COVID-19. The CDR3 runs from the conserved cysteine through the conserved F or W. Each record gives: V gene, clone size, J gene, D gene, CDR3 DNA, CDR3 protein. The D gene is left open where the match is weak. Clone sizes are given selectively: once, few, many, or a class where the clone is expanded.

TRBV7-9	-	TRBJ2-4	-	TGTGCCAGCAGCGTACTAGCTACGGACATTCAGTACTTC	CASSVLATDIQYF
TRBV2	-	TRBJ1-2	-	TGTGCCAGCAGCCTCGACAGGAACTATGGCTACACCTTC	CASSLDRNYGYTF
TRBV3-1/TRBV3-2	-	TRBJ1-2	TRBD1	TGTGCCAGCAGCCCCCGACAGGGGGCCCGTGGCTACACCTTC	CASSPRQGARGYTF
TRBV29-1	once	TRBJ2-1	TRBD2	TGCAGCGTGGTCAGATTAGCGGGGGGCCCCGATAATGAGCAGTTCTTC	CSVVRLAGGPDNEQFF
TRBV19	few	TRBJ1-6	TRBD1	TGTGCCAGTAGTATTCTATGGGGCTACAGGGGTGAAGGGAATTCACCCCTCCACTTT	CASSILWGYRGEGNSPLHF
TRBV6-5	-	TRBJ1-2	TRBD1	TGTGCCAGCAGCCGAGGGACAGGGGCTTCCTATGGCTACACCTTC	CASSRGTGASYGYTF
TRBV6-1	-	TRBJ1-1	TRBD1	TGTGCCAGCAGTGATGGGACAGGGAGTCTGAGAGGGAACACTGAAGCTTTCTTT	CASSDGTGSLRGNTEAFF
TRBV5-8	-	TRBJ2-5	-	TGTGCCAGCAGCTTGGGATCGGCTAGCCCCCCGGGAGAGACCCAGTACTTC	CASSLGSASPPGETQYF
TRBV11-2	-	TRBJ1-6	TRBD1	TGTGCCAGCAGCTGGACAGGTTCGAGTTATAATTCACCCCTCCACTTT	CASSWTGSSYNSPLHF
TRBV5-5	-	TRBJ2-7	-	TGTGCCAGCAGCTGGGACACCTACGAGCAGTACTTC	CASSWDTYEQYF
TRBV7-9	-	TRBJ2-4	TRBD1	TGTGCCAGCAGCTTGAGGACAGGGATCTACTTC	CASSLRTGIYF
TRBV28	-	TRBJ1-4	-	TGTGCCACCACAGTTTGGGAGCCGGGAAAACTGTTTTTT	CATTVWEPGKLFF
TRBV2	-	TRBJ2-5	TRBD1	TGTGCCAGCAGTGATGCCCCCGGGACAGGGGCGACCCAGTACTTC	CASSDAPGTGATQYF
TRBV9	-	TRBJ1-2	TRBD1	TGTGCCAGCAGCCCCCCCGGTGGGACAGGGCATGGCTACACCTTC	CASSPPGGTGHGYTF
TRBV28	-	TRBJ1-2	-	TGTGCCAGGCGCAGGGTAGACTATGGCTACACCTTC	CARRRVDYGYTF
TRBV18	-	TRBJ1-1	TRBD1	TGTGCCAGCTCACCCGCCGGGACAGTGAACACTGAAGCTTTCTTT	CASSPAGTVNTEAFF
TRBV14	-	TRBJ2-2	TRBD1	TGTGCCAGCAGCCGGGGACAGTCCACCGGGGAGCTGTTTTTT	CASSRGQSTGELFF
TRBV3-1/TRBV3-2	-	TRBJ2-2	TRBD1	TGTGCCAGCAGCCAGTTCCCCCTTGGGACAGGGGCTACCGGGGAGCTGTTTTTT	CASSQFPLGTGATGELFF
TRBV5-5	-	TRBJ2-5	-	TGTGCCAGCAGCTCATCCGGGACATTCCAAGAGACCCAGTACTTC	CASSSSGTFQETQYF
TRBV5-4	-	TRBJ2-1	TRBD2	TGTGCCAGCAGCTACCGGACTAGCGGGAGGGGTAATGAGCAGTTCTTC	CASSYRTSGRGNEQFF
TRBV6-1	-	TRBJ2-3	-	TGTGCCAGCAGTGAAGGAACAGCCACAGATACGCAGTATTTT	CASSEGTATDTQYF
TRBV14	-	TRBJ2-2	TRBD1	TGTGCCAGCAGCCAAGGACAGGGGAGGACCGGGGAGCTGTTTTTT	CASSQGQGRTGELFF
TRBV3-1/TRBV3-2	once	TRBJ1-1	TRBD1	TGTGCCAGCTGTTCCCTCGGACAGGGAATTGAAGCTTTCTTT	CASCSLGQGIEAFF
TRBV18	-	TRBJ1-6	TRBD1	TGTGCCAGCTCACGGGACAGTAATTCACCCCTCCACTTT	CASSRDSNSPLHF
TRBV9	few	TRBJ2-7	-	TGTGCCAGCAGCGTAGGCCAGCCCGACGAGGGGCAGTACTTC	CASSVGQPDEGQYF
TRBV5-1	-	TRBJ1-2	TRBD1	TGCGCCACAAGCCCAGGGGGCATGTATGGCTACACCTTC	CATSPGGMYGYTF
TRBV9	once	TRBJ2-3	TRBD2	TGTGCCAGCAGCACCTTAGCGGGAGATCGTGGAGATACGCAGTATTTT	CASSTLAGDRGDTQYF